This T cell receptor beta chain originates from a study of identical twins. General study findings and limits: Clonotypes of the beta chain that were abundant in cord blood carried fewer insertions (memory repertoires showed none). Donors were not followed over many years; analysis was cross-sectional.

Among all donors, each was a healthy Caucasian. V shed 1 base and J shed 3 bases, with 10 bases lying between them. This CDR3 has 14 amino acids. Germline assignment: CDR1 SGHKS and CDR2 YYEKEE (reference sequence). This clonotype has more than one count but fewer than ten. Its antigen is not known. Template switching introduced a universal primer site, and the cDNA bore unique molecular identifiers. TCRdb re-called the 5' RACE reads with MiXCR, one entry per CDR3 protein. The repertoire holds 150,000 or so distinct CDR3 sequences, with 3% to 4% as singletons. The V gene is TRBV5-5, the J gene TRBJ1-2, with D perhaps TRBD1 (6 bases). The sequenced material came from memory T cells sorted from blood. The source is a man younger than 35 in good health. The CDR3 DNA follows: TGTGCCAGCAGCTTGACGGGGGGGCACTATGGCTACACCTTC. Its translation: CASSLTGGHYGYTF. Using reference TRBV5-5 and TRBJ1-2 for the parts outside the CDR3, the full variable domain is DAGVTQSPTHLIKTRGQQVTLRCSPISGHKSVSWYQQVLGQGPQFIFQYYEKEERGRGNFPDRFSARQFPNYSSELNVNALLLGDSALYLCASSLTGGHYGYTFGSGTRLTVV.